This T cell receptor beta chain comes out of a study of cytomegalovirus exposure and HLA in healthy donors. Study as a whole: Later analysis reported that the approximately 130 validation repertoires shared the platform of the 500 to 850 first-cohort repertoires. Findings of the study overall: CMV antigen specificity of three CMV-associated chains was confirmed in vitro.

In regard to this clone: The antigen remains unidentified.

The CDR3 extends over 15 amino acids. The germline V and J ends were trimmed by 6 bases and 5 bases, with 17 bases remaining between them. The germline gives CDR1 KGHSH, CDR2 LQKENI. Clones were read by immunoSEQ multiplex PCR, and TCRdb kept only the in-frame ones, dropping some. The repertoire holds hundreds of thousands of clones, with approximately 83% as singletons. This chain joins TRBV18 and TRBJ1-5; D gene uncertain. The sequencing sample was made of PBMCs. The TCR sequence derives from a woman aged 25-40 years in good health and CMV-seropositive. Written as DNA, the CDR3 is TGTGCCAGCTCGCGGGCCGCCGTCGTCCATCAGCCCCAGCATTTT. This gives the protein CASSRAAVVHQPQHF.